A single sample is the source of the 29 T cell receptor beta chains below, sequenced in a study of shared clonotypes between healthy human individuals. Sequencing used immunoSEQ multiplex PCR; TCRdb keeps in-frame clones, though not all of them. The sample yields some 630,000 clones, approximately 96% seen once. Naive CD8 populations comprised CD45RO-negative cells positively selected for CCR7, excluding terminally differentiated effector memory CD45RA+ cells. Material for sequencing was naive CD8+ T cells sorted from blood. The receptors were gathered from a woman aged 25 to 45 in good health.

This chain links TRBV28 with TRBJ2-2; either TRBD1 or TRBD2 may supply D (5 bases each). Per the germline V gene, CDR1 is MDHEN and CDR2 is SYDVKM. The CDR3 length is 14 residues. The V end was cut by 6 bases, the J end by 7 bases, with 15 bases between. Here the CDR3 DNA reads TGTGCCAGCAGCTTCGCCGGGGACCGCGGGGAGCTGTTTTTT. Residues: CASSFAGDRGELFF.

This rearrangement joins TRBV15 to TRBJ2-5, with TRBD2 identical over 8 bases. The CDR3 runs 15 residues. V lost 0 bases, J lost 5 bases, and 5 bases stayed unmatched. CDR1 is LNHNV, CDR2 YYDKDF, per germline (reference sequence). CDR3 in DNA: TGTGCCACCAGCAGAGAGGGGACTAGGCGGGAGACCCAGTACTTC. It codes for CATSREGTRRETQYF.

This chain uses TRBV7-9 with TRBJ1-2; a possible D gene is TRBD1 (6 bases). This CDR3 is 13 amino acids long. V lost 5 bases to trimming and J lost 2 bases, with 9 bases between them. Germline assignment: CDR1 SEHNR and CDR2 FQNEAQ (reference sequence). The CDR3 loop is CASSPQGNYGYTF. The CDR3 DNA reads TGTGCCAGCAGCCCTCAGGGGAACTATGGCTACACCTTC.

This sequence joins TRBV7-9 and TRBJ2-3; 10 nucleotides agree with TRBD2. This CDR3 region has 15 residues. The ends lost 0 bases at V and 5 bases at J; junction bases unmatched: 2. The germline V gene has CDR1 SEHNR and CDR2 FQNEAQ (reference sequence). DNA for the CDR3: TGTGCCAGCAGCTTAGCTAGCGGGAGGAAAGATACGCAGTATTTT. It encodes CASSLASGRKDTQYF. Full variable domain (missing parts from reference TRBV7-9 and TRBJ2-3): DTGVSQNPRHKITKRGQNVTFRCDPISEHNRLYWYRQTLGQGPEFLTYFQNEAQLEKSRLLSDRFSAERPKGSFSTLEIQRTEQGDSAMYLCASSLASGRKDTQYFGPGTRLTVL.

The rearrangement links TRBV6-5 to TRBJ2-5; no clear D gene. CDR3 length: 16 residues. Germline assignment: CDR1 MNHEY and CDR2 SVGAGI. V dropped 0 bases and J dropped 1 base, with 12 bases sitting between them. The CDR3 region is CASSYSGPETQETQYF. The CDR3 DNA follows: TGTGCCAGCAGTTACTCTGGTCCAGAAACCCAAGAGACCCAGTACTTC.

The table lists this clone with a count of one. This sequence joins TRBV4-1 and TRBJ1-4; 7 positions agree with TRBD1. CDR3 length: 16 amino acids. V trimming: 3 bases; J trimming: 4 bases; junction bases outside the gene matches: 8. Germline V gene sequence: CDR1 MGHRA, CDR2 YSYEKL. Here the CDR3 reads CASSHPGQANNEKLFF. CDR3 sequence (DNA): TGCGCCAGCAGCCATCCCGGACAGGCCAATAATGAAAAACTGTTTTTT.

The chain uses TRBV2 and TRBJ1-1; unclear D gene. Trimming took off 4 bases at V and 0 bases at J, with 9 bases between the two ends. This CDR3 is built from 14 residues. From germline, CDR1 is SNHLY and CDR2 FYNNEI. This CDR3 is CASSVGIMNTEAFF. The CDR3 bases are TGTGCCAGCAGTGTAGGAATAATGAACACTGAAGCTTTCTTT.

This clone was seen just once. This chain joins TRBV6-6 and TRBJ1-2, with D uncertain. Germline loops: CDR1 MNHNY, CDR2 SVGAGI (reference sequence). The V end was cut by 2 bases, the J end by 6 bases, with 16 bases between. This CDR3 is built from 15 residues. Written as DNA, the CDR3 is TGTGCCAGCAGTTACAGGTCCGGGGTCCTCGATGGCTACACCTTC. Protein: CASSYRSGVLDGYTF.

The CDR3 loop reads CASSLAPRDRGPNSPLHF. The CDR3 DNA is TGCGCCAGCAGCTTGGCTCCCCGGGACAGGGGGCCCAATTCACCCCTCCACTTT. The V and J genes are TRBV5-1 and TRBJ1-6, with 12 bases aligning to TRBD1. This CDR3 spans 18 amino acids. Germline loops: CDR1 SGHRS, CDR2 YFSETQ. The V segment lost 0 bases and the J segment 7 bases; nucleotides outside the gene matches: 8.

The chain has TRBV15 and TRBJ2-1; D call uncertain. V lost 4 bases, J lost 0 bases, and 10 bases lay in between. CDR3 length: 15 residues. Germline CDR1 reads LNHNV; CDR2 reads YYDKDF (reference sequence). CDR3 nucleotides: TGTGCCACCAGCACAGACTTAAGCTCCTACAATGAGCAGTTCTTC. Its translation is CATSTDLSSYNEQFF.

The chain has TRBV9 and TRBJ2-5; TRBD2 is a possible D gene (6 bases). This CDR3 spans 15 amino acids. Germline loops: CDR1 SGDLS, CDR2 YYNGEE. V was pared by 0 bases and J by 5 bases, with 14 bases between. The DNA for the CDR3 is TGTGCCAGCAGCGTAGACGGGAGTATCGGGGAGACCCAGTACTTC. Its translation: CASSVDGSIGETQYF.

The rearrangement links TRBV28 to TRBJ2-2, with D possibly being TRBD2 (5 bases). Trimming pared 7 bases from V and 2 bases from J, leaving 14 bases between. This CDR3 has 15 amino acids. CDR1 MDHEN and CDR2 SYDVKM come from the germline V gene. DNA for the CDR3: TGTGCCAGCATCGGGTTGAGGGAAAACACCGGGGAGCTGTTTTTT. It translates to CASIGLRENTGELFF.

The chain employs TRBV27 and TRBJ2-7, with D possibly called TRBD1 or TRBD2 (5 bases each). Germline CDR1 MNHEY, CDR2 SMNVEV (reference sequence). The CDR3 length is 20 residues. The ends were cut back, 3 bases at V and 6 bases at J, with 33 bases in the middle. Here the CDR3 DNA reads TGTGCCAGCAGTTTCCGACCCCTTATCGGGACCTCAGGGCCCTTGGGCGAGCAGTACTTC. Translation gives CASSFRPLIGTSGPLGEQYF.

The chain carries TRBV13 and TRBJ2-7, with 9 bases lining up with TRBD2. This CDR3 spans 16 amino acids. Trimming cost V 1 base and J 7 bases; bases outside gene matches: 11. The V gene's germline CDR1 is PRHDT and CDR2 FYEKMQ (reference sequence). CDR3 in amino acids: CASSLERGRAEREQYF. The CDR3 nucleotides are TGTGCCAGCAGCTTAGAACGCGGGAGGGCCGAGAGAGAGCAGTACTTC.

The chain couples TRBV28 to TRBJ2-7, with no clear D. Germline-derived CDR1 and CDR2 are MDHEN and SYDVKM. The germline V and J ends were trimmed by 3 bases and 2 bases, with 8 bases remaining between them. The CDR3 contains 13 residues. The CDR3 region is CASSFDQAYEQYF. The CDR3 DNA is TGTGCCAGCAGTTTCGACCAAGCCTACGAGCAGTACTTC.

The rearrangement uses TRBV13 and TRBJ2-7; D possibly corresponds to TRBD1 (5 bases). This CDR3 has 13 residues. Germline CDR1 reads PRHDT; CDR2 reads FYEKMQ (reference sequence). Trimming removed 4 bases from V and 4 bases from J, with 11 bases in between. CDR3 in amino acids: CASSSPQGYEQYF. The CDR3 nucleotides are TGTGCCAGCAGCTCCCCTCAGGGTTACGAGCAGTACTTC.

The rearrangement joins TRBV27 to TRBJ1-1, with D tentatively TRBD1 (6 bases). Germline V gene lookup returns CDR1 MNHEY and CDR2 SMNVEV (reference sequence). The V gene lost 5 bases and the J gene lost 6 bases, with 16 bases spanning the gap. This CDR3 region has 14 residues. Written as DNA, the CDR3 is TGTGCCAGCAGTCCCAGGGCAGGGGACGCTGAAGCTTTCTTT. Amino acid sequence: CASSPRAGDAEAFF.

The chain couples TRBV10-3 to TRBJ1-2, with 7 bases that match TRBD1. V shed 7 bases, J shed 5 bases, and the junction held 13 bases outside the gene matches. Per the germline V gene, CDR1 is ENHRY and CDR2 is SYGVKD. This CDR3 has 15 residues. The CDR3 DNA reads TGTGCCATCAAAAGGACGGGGACAGTCGGATATGGCTACACCTTC. Translation gives CAIKRTGTVGYGYTF.

The rearrangement joins TRBV19 to TRBJ2-3; D ambiguous. Trimming took 3 bases from V and 6 from J, leaving 4 bases between them. Germline CDR1 is LNHDA and CDR2 is SQIVND (reference sequence). The CDR3 covers 11 residues. The DNA of the CDR3 is TGTGCCAGTAGTATGGTGGATACGCAGTATTTT. It encodes CASSMVDTQYF.

The chain couples TRBV9 to TRBJ2-2, with TRBD2 matching 9 bases. This CDR3 spans 17 amino acids. CDR1 is SGDLS and CDR2 is YYNGEE in the germline V gene. Losses at the gene ends were 4 bases for V and 5 bases for J; bases not matched to a gene: 12. This CDR3 reads CASSLRGREGPTGELFF. The CDR3 region has the DNA TGTGCCAGCAGCCTAAGGGGGCGGGAGGGCCCAACCGGGGAGCTGTTTTTT.

This chain uses TRBV28 with TRBJ2-1, with D maybe TRBD1 (6 bases). The V gene lost 3 bases and the J gene lost 6 bases, with 15 bases spanning the gap. Germline V lookup: CDR1 MDHEN, CDR2 SYDVKM. The CDR3 is made up of 15 amino acids. CDR3 DNA sequence: TGTGCCAGCAGTTTGGCCCTCACAGGGACCAATGAGCAGTTCTTC. Its protein product is CASSLALTGTNEQFF.

The gene calls are TRBV7-8 and TRBJ1-1; D possibly corresponds to TRBD1 (6 bases). The CDR3 is 14 amino acids. V lost 5 bases and J 2 bases, leaving 12 bases between the germline ends. CDR1 is SGHVS, CDR2 FQNEAQ, per germline. This chain's CDR3 is CASSPYRENTEAFF. CDR3 nucleotide sequence: TGTGCCAGCAGCCCCTACAGGGAAAACACTGAAGCTTTCTTT.

The gene calls are TRBV5-8 and TRBJ2-7, with D perhaps matching TRBD1 or TRBD2 (5 bases each). The CDR3 totals 14 residues. Germline lookup yields CDR1 SGHTS and CDR2 YDEGEE. The ends were cut back, 4 bases at V and 3 bases at J, with 14 bases in the middle. The CDR3 spells CASSLAGTSYEQYF. In nucleotides, the CDR3 is TGTGCCAGCAGCCTGGCCGGGACCAGCTACGAGCAGTACTTC.

Only a few counts were recorded for this clone. This sequence joins TRBV4-1 and TRBJ1-5; the D is unclear. This CDR3 is built from 14 residues. Germline assignment: CDR1 MGHRA and CDR2 YSYEKL. The V end lost 2 bases, the J end lost 5 bases, and 10 bases lay between the germline ends. Here the CDR3 reads CASSQQGSYQPQHF. Here the CDR3 DNA reads TGCGCCAGCAGCCAACAAGGGTCCTATCAGCCCCAGCATTTT.

V and J are TRBV5-8 and TRBJ1-2; D is uncertain. The germline CDR1 and CDR2 sequences are SGHTS and YDEGEE. CDR3 length: 13 amino acids. V shed 4 bases and J shed 5 bases, with 12 bases lying between them. CDR3 DNA: TGTGCCAGCAGCCTGGGAGTTCGGTATGGCTACACCTTC. Encoded protein: CASSLGVRYGYTF.

CDR3 protein: CASSPGGLATNTGELFF. CDR3 DNA sequence: TGTGCCAGCAGCCCCGGCGGACTCGCGACGAACACCGGGGAGCTGTTTTTT. This chain links TRBV9 with TRBJ2-2; D is perhaps TRBD2 (5 bases). Trimming shortened V by 4 bases and J by 0 bases, and 16 bases separated the two germline ends. In germline, CDR1 is SGDLS, CDR2 YYNGEE. The CDR3 consists of 17 residues.

Concerning this clone: The sample carries other DNA sequences with the same CDR3. The chain carries TRBV27 and TRBJ2-7; 7 positions agree with TRBD1. V was pared by 5 bases and J by 1 base, with 2 bases of the junction left unmatched. Germline CDR1 reads MNHEY; CDR2 reads SMNVEV (reference sequence). The CDR3 totals 13 residues. The CDR3 loop is CASSPGQSYEQYF. CDR3 DNA sequence: TGTGCCAGCAGTCCGGGACAGTCCTACGAGCAGTACTTC.

The table lists this clone with a count of one. Other DNA sequences from this sample encode an identical CDR3 as well. This sequence joins TRBV2 and TRBJ1-1; D not certain. V lost 4 bases, J lost 0 bases, and 6 bases lay in between. The CDR3 is 13 residues long. Germline V lookup: CDR1 SNHLY, CDR2 FYNNEI. CDR3 coding DNA: TGTGCCAGCAGTGGCGGCATGAACACTGAAGCTTTCTTT. Its protein product is CASSGGMNTEAFF.

This clone was seen just once. The V and J genes are TRBV9 and TRBJ2-3; the match to TRBD2 covers 7 bases. V shed 3 bases and J 0 bases; nucleotides not matched to a gene: 10. This CDR3 is 17 amino acids long. Looked up from germline, CDR1 is SGDLS and CDR2 is YYNGEE. CDR3 sequence (DNA): TGTGCCAGCAGCGACCGACGGCGGGGGACCAGCACAGATACGCAGTATTTT. It codes for CASSDRRRGTSTDTQYF.